The clone carrying this T cell receptor beta chain was counted a few times. The sample is drawn from a study of cytomegalovirus exposure and HLA in healthy donors. 60 Vbeta and 13 Jbeta primers were used in PCR. The method was immunoSEQ multiplex PCR; TCRdb's version includes in-frame clones alone and lacks a portion of them. The data contain about 140,000 clones, around 57% of them singletons. The CDR3 spans 17 residues. V shed 4 bases, J shed 3 bases, and the junction held 6 bases outside the gene matches. Germline CDR1 SGDLS, CDR2 YYNGEE. The gene calls are TRBV9 and TRBJ2-2; 13 bases align to TRBD2. What was sequenced was PBMCs. This sequence was found in a male donor in good health and CMV-seronegative. The CDR3 nucleotides read TGTGCCAGCAGCCAGACTAGCGGGGGGTGGTACACCGGGGAGCTGTTTTTT. Residues: CASSQTSGGWYTGELFF.